The 23 T cell receptor beta chains in this list originate from one sample, sequenced in a study of T cells in Graves' hyperthyroidism and ophthalmopathy. It was RNA transcripts that yielded the amplified TCR beta CDR3 regions. The HTBI primer set drove a first-round RT-PCR of the TCR CDR3. TCRdb re-derived calls from the multiplex PCR reads in MiXCR, one entry per CDR3 protein. The profile shows fewer than 900,000 distinct CDR3 sequences, around 19% of them singletons. Sequenced sample: blood. Receptors were obtained from a woman between 45 and 65 years old with Graves' hyperthyroidism that later progressed to Graves' ophthalmopathy.

V gene TRBV19 combines with J gene TRBJ1-1; D gene uncertain. The V end lost 3 bases, the J end lost 1 base, and 12 bases lay between the germline ends. This CDR3 contains 15 residues. Germline CDR1 and CDR2: LNHDA and SQIVND (reference sequence). The CDR3: CASSIMQRANTEAFF. The CDR3 nucleotides read TGTGCCAGTAGTATCATGCAACGGGCGAACACTGAAGCTTTCTTT.

This clonotype was counted a few times. The V gene is TRBV30, the J gene TRBJ2-7; 8 bases line up with TRBD1. Germline V gene lookup returns CDR1 GTSNPN and CDR2 SVGIG (reference sequence). The CDR3 covers 15 residues. Trimming at V came to 2 bases and at J to 3 bases, leaving 9 bases not matched to a gene. The CDR3 bases are TGTGCCTGGAGTAAAGGACAGGGTACTATCTACGAGCAGTACTTC. Translating gives CAWSKGQGTIYEQYF.

This clonotype was counted between two and nine times. A much bigger clone sits one base away, suggesting this may be a read error. CDR3 sequence: CASSDSAVMNTEALF. For the CDR3, the DNA is TGCGCCAGCAGTGACTCCGCAGTCATGAACACTGAAGCTCTCTTT. The chain is built from TRBV10-2 and TRBJ1-1; D is ambiguous. In germline, CDR1 is WSHSY, CDR2 SAAADI. The CDR3 is 15 amino acids.

Many counts were recorded for this clonotype. The chain joins TRBV7-9 to TRBJ2-3; D gene ambiguous. The CDR3 contains 15 residues. The germline V and J ends were trimmed by 0 bases and 2 bases, with 9 bases remaining between them. Germline V gene data show CDR1 as SEHNR and CDR2 as FQNEAQ (reference sequence). The CDR3 reads CASSLAEKATDTQYF. The CDR3 DNA follows: TGTGCCAGCAGCTTAGCCGAGAAGGCCACAGATACGCAGTATTTT. Full variable domain (missing parts from reference TRBV7-9 and TRBJ2-3): DTGVSQNPRHKITKRGQNVTFRCDPISEHNRLYWYRQTLGQGPEFLTYFQNEAQLEKSRLLSDRFSAERPKGSFSTLEIQRTEQGDSAMYLCASSLAEKATDTQYFGPGTRLTVL.

The V gene is TRBV10-3, the J gene TRBJ1-1; the D gene is possibly TRBD1 (6 bases). The length of the CDR3 is 15 residues. The germline gives CDR1 ENHRY, CDR2 SYGVKD. V was shortened by 3 bases and J by 6 bases, with 17 bases between the two germline ends. CDR3 coding DNA: TGTGCCATCAGTGAAGGTCCAGGGGAAATCTCTGAAGCTTTCTTT. This sequence encodes CAISEGPGEISEAFF.

This chain joins TRBV10-3 and TRBJ1-1; D is uncertain. V dropped 3 bases and J dropped 1 base, with 6 bases sitting between them. CDR1 ENHRY and CDR2 SYGVKD come from the germline V gene. This CDR3 is built from 13 residues. The DNA of the CDR3 is TGTGCCATCAGTGACTTGCAGAACACTGAAGCTTTCTTT. It codes for CAISDLQNTEAFF.

V gene TRBV20-1 combines with J gene TRBJ2-2, with TRBD1 matching over 7 bases. The trim removed 6 bases at V and 5 bases at J, leaving 3 bases unmatched. CDR1 is DFQATT and CDR2 is SNEGSKA in the germline V gene (reference sequence). The CDR3 length is 12 residues. CDR3 coding DNA: TGCAGTGCAGAACAGGGGACCGGGGAGCTGTTTTTT. This codes for CSAEQGTGELFF.

Ten or more counts support this clonotype. The chain couples TRBV30 to TRBJ1-1, with D uncertain. V was cut by 0 bases and J by 1 base, with 9 bases left in between. The CDR3 contains 14 residues. Germline CDR1 is GTSNPN and CDR2 is SVGIG (reference sequence). The CDR3 here is CAWSVLGPNTEAFF. The CDR3 region has the DNA TGTGCCTGGAGTGTACTAGGGCCGAACACTGAAGCTTTCTTT.

The rearrangement joins TRBV5-1 to TRBJ2-7; 7 bases align to TRBD1. The V gene end was trimmed by 3 bases and the J gene end by 2 bases; junction bases not matched to a gene: 5. The CDR3 is 14 residues long. Germline values: CDR1 SGHRS, CDR2 YFSETQ. The chain's CDR3 is CASSSGTVPYEQYF. CDR3 nucleotides: TGCGCCAGCAGCTCCGGGACAGTGCCCTACGAGCAGTACTTC.

This clonotype has a handful of counts. CDR3 nucleotides: TGCGCCAGCAGCTTGGAACTCGTCGACATTCAGTACTTC. This translates into CASSLELVDIQYF. The rearrangement links TRBV5-1 to TRBJ2-4, with D uncertain. The CDR3 runs to 13 residues. Germline V gene lookup returns CDR1 SGHRS and CDR2 YFSETQ. Trimming removed 0 bases at V and 8 bases at J, with 9 bases between.

This clonotype was seen a few times. The chain joins TRBV4-1 to TRBJ1-1; D is ambiguous. Germline values: CDR1 MGHRA, CDR2 YSYEKL. CDR3 size: 14 residues. Trimming removed 4 bases at V and 0 bases at J, with 9 bases between. CDR3 region: CASSPWALNTEAFF. Here the CDR3 DNA reads TGCGCCAGCAGCCCGTGGGCTTTGAACACTGAAGCTTTCTTT.

Only a few counts were recorded for this clonotype. A read error may explain this, as a much larger clone is one base away. This rearrangement joins TRBV18 to TRBJ2-5; the match to TRBD2 covers 7 bases. The CDR3 spans 14 residues. CDR1 is KGHSH, CDR2 LQKENI, per germline. The CDR3 spells CASSPGGGEEAQYF. In DNA form, the CDR3 reads TGTGCCAGCTCACCCGGCGGGGGAGAAGAGGCCCAGTACTTC.

At least ten counts were recorded for this clonotype. The rearrangement uses TRBV3-1 and TRBJ1-5, with D possibly TRBD1 on 6 matching bases. Germline assignment: CDR1 LGHDT and CDR2 YNNKEL (reference sequence). The ends were cut back, 0 bases at V and 5 bases at J, with 11 bases in the middle. This CDR3 comprises 15 residues. CDR3 sequence (DNA): TGTGCCAGCAGCCAAGAGGGGGGCGGAGATCAGCCCCAGCATTTT. Amino acid sequence: CASSQEGGGDQPQHF.

This clonotype has a handful of counts. This sequence may be a read error, since a much larger clone differs from it by one base. V gene TRBV7-2 combines with J gene TRBJ2-5; either TRBD1 or TRBD2 may supply D (6 bases each). The V gene's germline CDR1 is SGHTA and CDR2 FQGNSA. V lost 5 bases and J lost 4, with 20 bases in between. The CDR3 is 16 amino acids. The CDR3 DNA reads as TGTGCCAGCAGCCTTACAGGGAGGAGGGGTCGAGAGACCCAGTACTTC. This translates into CASSLTGRRGRETQYF.

The chain carries TRBV6-1 and TRBJ2-1, with 8 bases aligning to TRBD1. Trimming at V came to 7 bases and at J to 4 bases, leaving 9 bases not matched to a gene. The CDR3 runs 15 residues. Looked up from germline, CDR1 is MNHNS and CDR2 is SASEGT. For the CDR3, the DNA is TGTGCCAGCACTGACTGGGACAGGAATTACAATGAGCAGTTCTTC. The encoded protein is CASTDWDRNYNEQFF.

The V call is TRBV7-9, the J call TRBJ1-6, with D possibly being TRBD1 (5 bases). Looked up from germline, CDR1 is SEHNR and CDR2 is FQNEAQ (reference sequence). This CDR3 spans 15 amino acids. The germline V and J ends were trimmed by 5 bases and 1 base, with 9 bases remaining between them. This CDR3 reads CASSNEGSYNSPLHF. CDR3 DNA sequence: TGTGCCAGCAGCAACGAGGGGTCCTATAATTCACCCCTCCACTTT.

This clonotype has a count of ten or more. The gene calls are TRBV7-2 and TRBJ1-1; no firm D call. V gave up 4 bases and J gave up 4 bases, with 10 bases separating them. Looked up from germline, CDR1 is SGHTA and CDR2 is FQGNSA. CDR3 length: 13 residues. CDR3 loop: CASSSTWGTEAFF. Here the CDR3 DNA reads TGTGCCAGCAGCTCAACTTGGGGCACTGAAGCTTTCTTT.

The chain combines TRBV7-2 with TRBJ1-3; a weak D match, TRBD1 (5 bases). Per germline, CDR1 SGHTA and CDR2 FQGNSA. The CDR3 covers 17 residues. Trimming pared 4 bases from V and 6 bases from J, leaving 22 bases between. For the CDR3, the DNA is TGTGCCAGCAGCTCGCGCTCGAACCGACAGCGTGAAAACACCATATATTTT. It encodes CASSSRSNRQRENTIYF. The variable domain in full, completed from reference TRBV7-2 and TRBJ1-3, reads GAGVSQSPSNKVTEKGKDVELRCDPISGHTALYWYRQSLGQGLEFLIYFQGNSAPDKSGLPSDRFSAERTGGSVSTLTIQRTQQEDSAVYLCASSSRSNRQRENTIYFGEGSWLTVV.

In its sample, this clonotype was seen many times. The genes are TRBV12-3 or TRBV12-4 and TRBJ2-1; TRBD2 matches 7 bases. The ends lost 5 bases at V and 5 bases at J; junction bases unmatched: 6. This CDR3 is 14 amino acids long. Here the CDR3 DNA reads TGTGCCAGCAGTCACTCTGCGGGGGACAATGAGCAGTTCTTC. Its protein product is CASSHSAGDNEQFF.

In this sample, this clonotype turned up many times. J is TRBJ1-1 and V is TRBV30; possible D gene TRBD1, 5 bases. This CDR3 spans 14 amino acids. Trimming cost V 3 bases and J 4 bases, with 15 bases left between them. Germline V gives CDR1 GTSNPN, CDR2 SVGIG (reference sequence). The CDR3 protein is CAWRQGAGVTEAFF. CDR3 coding DNA: TGTGCCTGGAGACAAGGGGCCGGAGTCACTGAAGCTTTCTTT.

This chain links TRBV5-1 with TRBJ2-1, with a weak D call TRBD1 (5 bases). The CDR3 has 13 residues. Trimming pared 4 bases from V and 8 bases from J, leaving 13 bases between. Germline loops: CDR1 SGHRS, CDR2 YFSETQ. The DNA for the CDR3 is TGCGCCAGCAGCACAGGAATTCTTGATGAGCAGTTCTTC. It translates to CASSTGILDEQFF.

This clonotype turned up a few times. V and J are TRBV24-1 and TRBJ2-3; 8 positions agree with TRBD2. The trim removed 0 bases at V and 3 bases at J, leaving 10 bases unmatched. The CDR3 spans 18 residues. Germline V gene sequence: CDR1 KGHDR, CDR2 SFDVKD. CDR3 protein: CATSDLCEAGGITDTQYF. Here the CDR3 DNA reads TGTGCCACCAGTGATTTGTGTGAGGCGGGGGGTATTACAGATACGCAGTATTTT.

This clonotype was seen a handful of times. The rearrangement joins TRBV20-1 to TRBJ1-2; the D gene is possibly TRBD1 (5 bases). The CDR3 has 15 residues. Germline-derived CDR1 and CDR2 are DFQATT and SNEGSKA (reference sequence). Trimming took off 0 bases at V and 2 bases at J, with 13 bases between the two ends. The CDR3 DNA sequence: TGCAGTGCTAGAGATCTCGCAGGGCTAAACTATGGCTACACCTTC. Translation: CSARDLAGLNYGYTF.